A single sample is the source of the 10 T cell receptor beta chains below, sequenced in a study of OX40 agonist ivuxolimab in advanced cancers. Library creation used the immunoSEQ multiplex PCR assay. The table was pulled from immuneACCESS by TCRdb, which kept in-frame rearrangements only. Such tables lose some clones; where checked, under half of the loss comes from unresolved V genes, and the rest has no known cause. The sample table holds roughly 150,000 clones, of which under 95% were seen once. The top ten clonotypes cover approximately 0.3% of the sample. Sequences were derived from CD4+ or CD8+ T cells sorted from blood, sampled in a trial of the OX40 agonist ivuxolimab. These receptor sequences come from an adult with an advanced solid tumor such as melanoma, head and neck, liver or kidney cancer.

The chain links TRBV5-1 to TRBJ1-2; D call uncertain. The CDR3 runs 15 residues. V lost 1 base and J lost 4, with 14 bases in between. Per germline, CDR1 SGHRS and CDR2 YFSETQ. CDR3 DNA sequence: TGCGCCAGCAGCTTGTCAGGTGAGGGCCTCTATGGCTACACCTTC. Translating gives CASSLSGEGLYGYTF.

This rearrangement joins TRBV7-2 to TRBJ1-4; D gene uncertain. CDR1 SGHTA and CDR2 FQGNSA come from the germline V gene. The CDR3 covers 16 residues. With 5 bases removed from V and 6 bases from J, the gap between germline ends came to 19 bases. The CDR3 sequence is CASSPRVQRSYEKLFF. The CDR3 DNA is TGTGCCAGCAGCCCGAGGGTCCAGCGATCGTATGAAAAACTGTTTTTT.

The chain is built from TRBV30 and TRBJ2-7, with D possibly being TRBD1 or TRBD2 (6 bases each). Trimming took 1 base from V and 2 from J, leaving 9 bases between them. Germline CDR1 and CDR2: GTSNPN and SVGIG (reference sequence). This CDR3 comprises 13 residues. The CDR3 spells CAWSAGATYEQYF. The CDR3 DNA reads as TGTGCCTGGAGTGCGGGGGCGACCTACGAGCAGTACTTC.

The table lists this clone with a count of one. V is TRBV11-2 and J is TRBJ2-2; no clear D gene. CDR1 SGHAT and CDR2 FQNNGV come from the germline V gene. CDR3 length: 13 amino acids. Trimming pared 7 bases from V and 1 base from J, leaving 7 bases between. The CDR3 spells CASTNRNTGELFF. In DNA, the CDR3 is TGTGCCAGCACCAACAGGAACACCGGGGAGCTGTTTTTT.

The gene calls are TRBV5-1 and TRBJ1-2; a weak D match, TRBD1 (6 bases). The CDR3 loop spans 14 amino acids. The V gene lost 4 bases and the J gene lost 8 bases, with 18 bases spanning the gap. CDR1 is SGHRS and CDR2 is YFSETQ in the germline V gene. DNA for the CDR3: TGCGCCAGCAGCCTCCGGGGGGCGCGTGGCGGCTACACCTTC. Residues: CASSLRGARGGYTF. Full variable domain (missing parts from reference TRBV5-1 and TRBJ1-2): KAGVTQTPRYLIKTRGQQVTLSCSPISGHRSVSWYQQTPGQGLQFLFEYFSETQRNKGNFPGRFSGRQFSNSRSEMNVSTLELGDSALYLCASSLRGARGGYTFGSGTRLTVV.

About this clone itself: The sample holds other DNA sequences that translate to the same CDR3. The rearrangement joins TRBV30 to TRBJ2-5; D may be TRBD1 (6 bases). V was trimmed by 0 bases and J by 5 bases, leaving 10 bases between them. CDR3 length: 13 amino acids. CDR1 is GTSNPN and CDR2 is SVGIG in the germline V gene (reference sequence). The DNA of the CDR3 is TGTGCCTGGAGTGTTGGGGGCAGGGAGACCCAGTACTTC. As protein: CAWSVGGRETQYF. Combining the CDR3 with reference TRBV30 and TRBJ2-5 gives the whole variable domain SQTIHQWPATLVQPVGSPLSLECTVEGTSNPNLYWYRQAAGRGLQLLFYSVGIGQISSEVPQNLSASRPQDRQFILSSKKLLLSDSGFYLCAWSVGGRETQYFGPGTRLLVL.

For the CDR3, the DNA is TGTGCCAGCAGTTGGTCCGGGCCCGAGGGTCCAGATACGCAGTATTTT. It yields the protein CASSWSGPEGPDTQYF. The chain employs TRBV6-5 and TRBJ2-3, with a tentative D call TRBD2 (5 bases). Deletions cut 4 bases from V and 4 bases from J, with 18 bases between. The CDR3 is made up of 16 amino acids. Germline CDR1 and CDR2: MNHEY and SVGAGI.

V usage is TRBV18 and J usage is TRBJ2-7; TRBD1 is a possible D gene (6 bases). The V gene's germline CDR1 is KGHSH and CDR2 LQKENI. The CDR3 has 14 residues. The V end lost 6 bases, the J end lost 2 bases, and 14 bases lay between the germline ends. In DNA form, the CDR3 reads TGTGCCAGCTCGAAAAGCCGGACAGCCTACGAGCAGTACTTC. As protein: CASSKSRTAYEQYF. The full variable domain, in which reference TRBV18 and TRBJ2-7 provide the parts outside the CDR3, is NAGVMQNPRHLVRRRGQEARLRCSPMKGHSHVYWYRQLPEEGLKFMVYLQKENIIDESGMPKERFSAEFPKEGPSILRIQQVVRGDSAAYFCASSKSRTAYEQYFGPGTRLTVT.

About this clone itself: Sequence at one end of the junction differs from germline and may be a read error. The gene calls are TRBV4-3 and TRBJ2-7; a weak D match, TRBD2 (5 bases). CDR3 length: 15 amino acids. Per the germline V gene, CDR1 is LGHNA and CDR2 is YSLEER. As DNA, the CDR3 is TGCGCCAGCAGTCAAGGTCTAGCAAGTCCCTACGAGCAGTACTTC. This sequence encodes CASSQGLASPYEQYF.

This rearrangement joins TRBV19 to TRBJ2-5; 7 nucleotides align to TRBD1. The DNA end is a closer match to TRBJ2-7, so the J assignment may be wrong. The length of the CDR3 is 14 residues. Looked up from germline, CDR1 is LNHDA and CDR2 is SQIVND (reference sequence). The chain's CDR3 is CASSMGQPPYEQYF. The CDR3 region has the DNA TGTGCCAGTAGTATGGGACAGCCTCCCTACGAGCAGTACTTC.